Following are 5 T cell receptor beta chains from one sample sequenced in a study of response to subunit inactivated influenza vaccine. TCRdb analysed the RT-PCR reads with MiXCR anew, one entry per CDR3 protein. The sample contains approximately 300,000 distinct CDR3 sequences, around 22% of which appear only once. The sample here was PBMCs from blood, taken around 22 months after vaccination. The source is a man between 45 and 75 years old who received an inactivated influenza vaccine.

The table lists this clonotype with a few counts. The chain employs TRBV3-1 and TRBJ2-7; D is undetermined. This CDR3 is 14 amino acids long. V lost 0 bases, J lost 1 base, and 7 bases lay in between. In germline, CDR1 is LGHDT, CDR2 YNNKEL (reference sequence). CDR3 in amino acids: CASSQDLGSYEQYF. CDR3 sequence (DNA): TGTGCCAGCAGCCAAGACCTGGGGTCCTACGAGCAGTACTTC.

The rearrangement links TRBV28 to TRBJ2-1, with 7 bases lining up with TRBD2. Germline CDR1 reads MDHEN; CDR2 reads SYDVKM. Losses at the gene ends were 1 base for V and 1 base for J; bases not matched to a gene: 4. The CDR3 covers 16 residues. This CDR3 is CASSLSSGISYNEQFF. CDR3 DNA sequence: TGTGCCAGCAGTTTATCGAGCGGGATTTCCTACAATGAGCAGTTCTTC.

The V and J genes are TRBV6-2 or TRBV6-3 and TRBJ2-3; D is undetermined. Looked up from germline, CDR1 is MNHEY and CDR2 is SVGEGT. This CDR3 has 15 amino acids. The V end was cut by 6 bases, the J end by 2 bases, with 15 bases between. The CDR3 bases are TGTGCCAGCAGCCCCGTTGACGGTTTCACAGATACGCAGTATTTT. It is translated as CASSPVDGFTDTQYF.

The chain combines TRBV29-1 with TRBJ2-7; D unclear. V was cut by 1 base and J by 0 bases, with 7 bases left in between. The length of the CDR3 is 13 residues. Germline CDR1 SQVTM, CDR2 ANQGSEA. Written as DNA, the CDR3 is TGCAGCGTTGAAGGTCAGACCTCCTACGAGCAGTACTTC. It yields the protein CSVEGQTSYEQYF.

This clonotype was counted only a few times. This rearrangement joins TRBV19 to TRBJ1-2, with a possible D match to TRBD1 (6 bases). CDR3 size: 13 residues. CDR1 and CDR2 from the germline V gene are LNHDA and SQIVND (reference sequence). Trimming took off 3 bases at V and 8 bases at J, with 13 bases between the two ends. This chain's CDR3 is CASSIGGATGYTF. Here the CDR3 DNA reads TGTGCCAGTAGTATTGGGGGCGCGACGGGCTACACCTTC.